This T cell receptor (beta chain) came from a study of blood T cell repertoires in COVID-19. Study-wide background: COVID-19 samples collected from the United States, Italy and Spain covered acute and convalescent phases.

This clone was counted once. TCRdb's table, derived via immunoSEQ multiplex PCR, lists solely in-frame clones and lacks some. Of 65,000 to 95,000 clones in the sample, roughly 90% were seen once. The CDR3 loop spans 15 amino acids. Between the trimmed V and J ends, which lost 1 base and 5 bases, there was a span of 12 bases. From germline, CDR1 is SNHLY and CDR2 FYNNEI. The chain couples TRBV2 to TRBJ1-5, with D unclear. The specimen was peripheral blood. The TCR was taken from a man between 50 and 59 years old with active COVID-19. CDR3 loop: CASSEDRGRHQPQHF. DNA for the CDR3: TGTGCCAGCAGTGAAGATCGGGGTAGGCATCAGCCCCAGCATTTT.